Following are 28 T cell receptor beta chains from one sample sequenced in a study of blood T cell repertoires in COVID-19. Clones were sequenced by immunoSEQ multiplex PCR, and TCRdb holds only the in-frame ones, with some missing. The sample lists around 200,000 clones; roughly 80% were seen once. The sample taken for sequencing was peripheral blood. These receptors were taken from a human donor in a cohort sampled during active COVID-19.

This chain links TRBV6-5 with TRBJ1-1; D possibly corresponds to TRBD1 (5 bases). The V gene's germline CDR1 is MNHEY and CDR2 SVGAGI. The CDR3 runs to 15 residues. Trimming took 0 bases from V and 5 from J, leaving 13 bases between them. The CDR3 spells CASSYSPGRRTEAFF. As DNA, the CDR3 is TGTGCCAGCAGTTACTCCCCAGGGAGGAGGACTGAAGCTTTCTTT.

The genes are TRBV5-1 and TRBJ2-7; D call uncertain. Trimming left V 0 bases short and J 4 bases short, with 8 bases between. The CDR3 contains 13 residues. Germline-derived CDR1 and CDR2 are SGHRS and YFSETQ. The CDR3 DNA sequence: TGCGCCAGCAGCTTGGCAGGAATGTACGAGCAGTACTTC. It encodes CASSLAGMYEQYF.

The chain carries TRBV27 and TRBJ2-5, with 7 bases matching TRBD1. The CDR3 runs 14 residues. After removal of 5 bases from V and 4 bases from J, the junction contained 7 bases not matched to a gene. Germline-derived CDR1 and CDR2 are MNHEY and SMNVEV (reference sequence). Here the CDR3 reads CASSQRDSLETQYF. The CDR3 DNA follows: TGTGCCAGCAGTCAACGGGACAGCCTAGAGACCCAGTACTTC.

V usage is TRBV28 and J usage is TRBJ2-7; D might be TRBD2 (7 bases). V was trimmed by 4 bases and J by 6 bases, leaving 19 bases between them. The CDR3 runs to 15 residues. From germline, CDR1 is MDHEN and CDR2 SYDVKM. CDR3 sequence (DNA): TGTGCCAGCAGTTCCGTTGGAAGGGGGGAGGGCGAGCAGTACTTC. Protein: CASSSVGRGEGEQYF.

The chain is built from TRBV4-2 and TRBJ2-7, with TRBD1 matching over 7 bases. The V segment lost 4 bases and the J segment 0 bases; nucleotides outside the gene matches: 6. The CDR3 length is 15 residues. The germline V gene has CDR1 LGHNA and CDR2 YNFKEQ. CDR3 residues: CASSPFGDSSYEQYF. In DNA form, the CDR3 reads TGTGCCAGCAGCCCTTTCGGGGACAGCTCCTACGAGCAGTACTTC.

The chain combines TRBV28 with TRBJ1-2; the match to TRBD1 covers 8 bases. This CDR3 contains 15 residues. Germline CDR1 MDHEN, CDR2 SYDVKM. The ends lost 5 bases at V and 4 bases at J; junction bases unmatched: 9. CDR3 in amino acids: CASSPTGTGTYGYTF. CDR3 in DNA: TGTGCCAGCAGTCCGACAGGGACAGGCACCTATGGCTACACCTTC.

The rearrangement joins TRBV19 to TRBJ1-6, with 7 bases that match TRBD1. There are 14 residues in the CDR3. Germline V gene lookup returns CDR1 LNHDA and CDR2 SQIVND (reference sequence). Trimming removed 8 bases from V and 2 bases from J; junction bases left unmatched: 3. In nucleotides, the CDR3 is TGTGCCAGTCAGGGACAGCCCTATAATTCACCCCTCCACTTT. Translating it yields CASQGQPYNSPLHF.

The chain links TRBV30 to TRBJ1-6; 8 bases fit TRBD1. The CDR3 covers 16 residues. Germline trimming cut 0 bases from V and 7 bases from J; bases unmatched to any gene: 8. The germline gives CDR1 GTSNPN, CDR2 SVGIG (reference sequence). This chain's CDR3 is CAWSVWAGGRNSPLHF. Here the CDR3 DNA reads TGTGCCTGGAGTGTATGGGCAGGGGGCAGAAATTCACCCCTCCACTTT.

This clone was recorded once. This sequence joins TRBV28 and TRBJ1-2; D gene ambiguous. V gave up 10 bases and J gave up 5 bases, with 23 bases separating them. CDR1 MDHEN and CDR2 SYDVKM come from the germline V gene. This CDR3 contains 15 residues. This CDR3 is CATFPDGSGGYGYTF. In nucleotides, the CDR3 is TGTGCCACCTTTCCCGACGGATCTGGAGGGTATGGCTACACCTTC.

This clone was detected only once. The genes are TRBV21-1 and TRBJ2-2; no check of the table's D call, TRBD2, against the DNA was made. TRBV21-1 counts as a pseudogene. The CDR3 totals 16 residues. The CDR3: CASSPRLGGYTGELFF. CDR3 nucleotides: TGTGCCAGCAGCCCCCGACTGGGGGGATACACCGGGGAGCTGTTTTTT.

V gene TRBV9 combines with J gene TRBJ1-4; a possible D gene is TRBD1 (5 bases). Per germline, CDR1 SGDLS and CDR2 YYNGEE. The V and J ends lost 4 bases and 8 bases respectively, with 12 bases between them. The CDR3 consists of 13 residues. CDR3 residues: CASSKGPREKLFF. The CDR3 region has the DNA TGTGCCAGCAGCAAGGGGCCTAGGGAAAAACTGTTTTTT.

This chain joins TRBV9 and TRBJ2-7; D ambiguous. The V end was cut by 0 bases, the J end by 2 bases, with 6 bases between. This CDR3 contains 13 residues. Germline V lookup: CDR1 SGDLS, CDR2 YYNGEE. The CDR3 reads CASSVGAAYEQYF. The CDR3 DNA reads TGTGCCAGCAGCGTAGGCGCCGCCTACGAGCAGTACTTC.

The V call is TRBV28, the J call TRBJ1-2; no firm D call. V lost 6 bases and J lost 1, with 9 bases in between. Germline V lookup: CDR1 MDHEN, CDR2 SYDVKM. The CDR3 runs 13 residues. The CDR3 is CASRRVVNYGYTF. The CDR3 coding sequence is TGTGCCAGCAGACGGGTCGTTAACTATGGCTACACCTTC.

In regard to this clone: Other DNA sequences in the sample encode the same CDR3. V is TRBV12-3 or TRBV12-4 and J is TRBJ2-7, with 7 bases lining up with TRBD1. Trimming took 6 bases from V and 5 from J; bases not matched to a gene: 4. CDR3 size: 12 residues. CDR3 DNA sequence: TGTGCCAGCAGCCCAGGGGGACACGAGCAGTACTTC. Its translation: CASSPGGHEQYF.

The V gene is TRBV11-3, the J gene TRBJ2-7; a possible D gene is TRBD2 (6 bases). The V and J ends lost 2 bases and 12 bases respectively, with 11 bases between them. This CDR3 has 11 residues. Germline V gives CDR1 SGHNT, CDR2 YENEEA. The CDR3 reads CASSLTRDWYF. DNA for the CDR3: TGTGCCAGCAGCTTAACCCGGGACTGGTACTTC.

V gene TRBV11-2 combines with J gene TRBJ2-5, with 11 nucleotides matching TRBD1. In germline, CDR1 is SGHAT, CDR2 FQNNGV. Unmatched junction bases numbered 5, after V lost 4 bases and J lost 4 bases. The CDR3 consists of 15 residues. CDR3: CASSSGQGVLETQYF. DNA of the CDR3: TGTGCCAGCAGCTCGGGACAGGGGGTCTTAGAGACCCAGTACTTC.

The V gene is TRBV20-1, the J gene TRBJ1-6, with unresolved D. Germline assignment: CDR1 DFQATT and CDR2 SNEGSKA (reference sequence). Between the trimmed V and J ends, which lost 0 bases and 12 bases, there was a span of 6 bases. CDR3 length equals 11 residues. The chain's CDR3 is CSARDGEPLHF. CDR3 in DNA: TGCAGTGCTAGAGACGGAGAACCCCTCCACTTT.

The chain links TRBV10-1 to TRBJ2-5, with 12 bases aligning to TRBD2. The trim removed 2 bases at V and 2 bases at J, leaving 3 bases unmatched. Germline-derived CDR1 and CDR2 are WNHNN and SYGVQD (reference sequence). The CDR3 runs 16 residues. CDR3 coding DNA: TGCGCCAGCAGTGAGGCGACTAGCGGGAGTCAAGAGACCCAGTACTTC. Residues: CASSEATSGSQETQYF.

This clone was found once. The V gene is TRBV28, the J gene TRBJ1-3; perhaps TRBD1 as D (5 bases). The germline V gene has CDR1 MDHEN and CDR2 SYDVKM. CDR3 length: 16 amino acids. V gave up 6 bases and J gave up 4 bases, with 19 bases separating them. CDR3 protein: CASRYSQGITGNTIYF. Written as DNA, the CDR3 is TGTGCCAGCAGATACAGCCAGGGCATTACCGGAAACACCATATATTTT.

This sequence joins TRBV27 and TRBJ1-5, with D perhaps TRBD1 (6 bases). This CDR3 spans 14 amino acids. Trimming removed 2 bases from V and 7 bases from J, with 12 bases in between. The V gene's germline CDR1 is MNHEY and CDR2 SMNVEV (reference sequence). CDR3 sequence reads: CASSLMAGVQPQHF. The CDR3 DNA sequence: TGTGCCAGCAGTTTAATGGCAGGGGTCCAGCCCCAGCATTTT.

The J gene is TRBJ1-4, the V gene TRBV7-8, with a weak D call TRBD1 (5 bases). V was pared by 1 base and J by 4 bases, with 16 bases between. The CDR3 has 17 amino acids. Germline CDR1 reads SGHVS; CDR2 reads FQNEAQ. The CDR3 here is CASSLDIGAVGNEKLFF. Written as DNA, the CDR3 is TGTGCCAGCAGCTTAGATATTGGGGCGGTGGGTAATGAAAAACTGTTTTTT.

V usage is TRBV5-1 and J usage is TRBJ2-1, with D possibly TRBD2 on 6 matching bases. Trimming removed 4 bases from V and 6 bases from J, with 20 bases in between. This CDR3 has 16 residues. From germline, CDR1 is SGHRS and CDR2 YFSETQ. The CDR3 sequence is CASSRSGDVPLNEQFF. For the CDR3, the DNA is TGCGCCAGCAGCCGCTCGGGGGACGTGCCCCTCAATGAGCAGTTCTTC.

The CDR3 DNA reads as TGTGCCAGCTCACCAGAGACGAGAGGCGGGAGGGCCATATCCACGCAGTATTTT. It yields the protein CASSPETRGGRAISTQYF. The rearrangement uses TRBV18 and TRBJ2-3, with TRBD2 matching 9 bases. V trimming: 2 bases; J trimming: 9 bases; junction bases outside the gene matches: 18. Per the germline V gene, CDR1 is KGHSH and CDR2 is LQKENI. The CDR3 runs to 18 residues.

The chain recombines TRBV5-1 with TRBJ1-4; D is ambiguous. Germline values: CDR1 SGHRS, CDR2 YFSETQ. This CDR3 has 16 amino acids. V lost 4 bases and J lost 8, with 21 bases in between. CDR3 region: CASSRAGGSNTEKLFF. CDR3 coding DNA: TGCGCCAGCAGCCGGGCGGGAGGGAGTAATACGGAAAAACTGTTTTTT. The entire variable domain, with the rest obtained from reference TRBV5-1 and TRBJ1-4, is as follows: KAGVTQTPRYLIKTRGQQVTLSCSPISGHRSVSWYQQTPGQGLQFLFEYFSETQRNKGNFPGRFSGRQFSNSRSEMNVSTLELGDSALYLCASSRAGGSNTEKLFFGSGTQLSVL.

J is TRBJ1-2 and V is TRBV5-6, with a weak D call TRBD1 (5 bases). Germline assignment: CDR1 SGHDT and CDR2 YYEEEE. Trimming stripped 1 base from V and 6 bases from J, with 19 bases between. CDR3 length: 16 amino acids. The CDR3 nucleotides read TGTGCCAGCAGCTTGACCGTCGGGACTGTGCGGAATGGCTACACCTTC. Protein product: CASSLTVGTVRNGYTF.

The chain recombines TRBV6-5 with TRBJ2-5; TRBD2 is a possible D gene (6 bases). The CDR3 runs to 16 residues. Trimming took off 0 bases at V and 4 bases at J, with 15 bases between the two ends. Germline V gene data show CDR1 as MNHEY and CDR2 as SVGAGI. The CDR3 spells CASSYSWGMGGETQYF. CDR3 nucleotides: TGTGCCAGCAGTTACTCGTGGGGGATGGGAGGAGAGACCCAGTACTTC.

The chain employs TRBV5-1 and TRBJ2-1; 8 bases fit TRBD2. V gave up 1 base and J gave up 8 bases; unmatched junction bases: 5. The CDR3 sequence is 14 residues long. Germline-derived CDR1 and CDR2 are SGHRS and YFSETQ. CDR3 coding DNA: TGCGCCAGCAGCTTGAGCGGGAGTGCACATGAGCAGTTCTTC. This gives the protein CASSLSGSAHEQFF.

The V call is TRBV27, the J call TRBJ2-3, with TRBD2 as a possible D gene (6 bases). The CDR3 covers 12 residues. The ends were cut back, 4 bases at V and 7 bases at J, with 9 bases in the middle. Germline assignment: CDR1 MNHEY and CDR2 SMNVEV (reference sequence). This CDR3 reads CASSWDLYTQYF. For the CDR3, the DNA is TGTGCCAGCAGTTGGGACTTATATACGCAGTATTTT.